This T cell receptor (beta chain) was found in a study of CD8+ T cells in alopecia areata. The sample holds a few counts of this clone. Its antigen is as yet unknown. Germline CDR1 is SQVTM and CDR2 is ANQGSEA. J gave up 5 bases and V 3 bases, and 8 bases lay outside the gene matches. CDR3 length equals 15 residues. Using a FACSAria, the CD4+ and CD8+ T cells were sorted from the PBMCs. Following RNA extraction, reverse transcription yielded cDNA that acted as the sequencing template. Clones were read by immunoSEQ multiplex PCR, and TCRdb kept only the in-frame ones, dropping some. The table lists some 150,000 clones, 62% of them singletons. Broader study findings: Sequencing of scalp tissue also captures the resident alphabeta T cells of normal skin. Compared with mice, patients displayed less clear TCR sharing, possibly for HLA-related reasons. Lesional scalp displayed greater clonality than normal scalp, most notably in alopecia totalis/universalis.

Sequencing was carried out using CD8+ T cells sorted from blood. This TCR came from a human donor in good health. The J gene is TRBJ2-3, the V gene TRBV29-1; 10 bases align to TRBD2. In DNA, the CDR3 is TGCAGCGTTGAGGCTAGCGGGAGCCGGGTAGATACGCAGTATTTT. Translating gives CSVEASGSRVDTQYF.